The T cell receptor beta chain described here comes from a study of cytomegalovirus exposure and HLA in healthy donors. At the level of the study: Genotyping showed around four fifths of 300 to 450 donors falling in the Caucasian-associated ancestry cluster.

A word on this clone: Its matching antigen is unknown.

Deletions cut 0 bases from V and 2 bases from J, with 16 bases between. This CDR3 is 17 amino acids long. Germline V gene data show CDR1 as SGHRS and CDR2 as YFSETQ. PCR amplification relied on 60 Vbeta primers (plus 13 Jbeta primers). TCRdb's copy holds only in-frame clones and misses some; the assay was immunoSEQ multiplex PCR. The sample contains about 160,000 clones, around four fifths of which appear only once. Study results and limitations: The study flagged around 160 TCR beta chains as cytomegalovirus-associated. Later on, an analysis tied roughly 17,000 TCR beta sequences to HLA alleles at 0.05 false discovery rate. Across donors, most TCRs were seen rarely, yet some public ones were widespread.

This TCR came from a man in his late teens or twenties in good health and CMV-seronegative. The J gene is TRBJ2-3, the V gene TRBV5-1, with D possibly being TRBD1 (5 bases). Material: PBMCs. The DNA of the CDR3 is TGCGCCAGCAGCTTGGGAACAGGTAGTACGGCCACAGATACGCAGTATTTT. Translating it yields CASSLGTGSTATDTQYF.